A single sample is the source of the 15 T cell receptor delta chains below, sequenced in a study of gamma-delta T cells after stem cell transplantation. TCRdb re-called the RT-PCR reads using CATT. The sample yields 13,000 or so delta-chain clones, roughly 30% seen once. The sample consisted of gamma-delta T cells. Source of these receptors: a human donor. It is not recorded whose cells these are; they may come from a transplant donor.

With respect to this clone: The sample has other DNA sequences that encode this CDR3 too. This rearrangement joins TRDV1 to TRDJ1; D is perhaps TRDD2 (6 bases). The CDR3 runs 22 residues. The ends were cut back, 3 bases at V and 3 bases at J, with 35 bases in the middle. Germline CDR1 is TSWWSYY and CDR2 is QGS. CDR3 bases: TGTGCTCTTGGGGAGCTAGTGGTCCTACGTATGAGGGTCAAAAAGGCGGCCGATAAACTCATCTTT. It encodes CALGELVVLRMRVKKAADKLIF.

In regard to this clone: This sample also contains other DNA sequences that code for the same CDR3. The chain couples TRDV2 to TRDJ3; D unclear. There are 13 residues in the CDR3. CDR1 and CDR2 (germline): GEAIGNYY, EKD. Trimming took off 4 bases at V and 2 bases at J, with 2 bases between the two ends. The CDR3 nucleotides are TGTGCCTGTGATACCTGGGACACCCGACAGATGTTTTTC. Its protein is CACDTWDTRQMFF.

This clone was detected a few times. This chain joins TRDV1 and TRDJ1; 8 positions match TRDD3. The ends lost 5 bases at V and 2 bases at J; junction bases unmatched: 16. Germline values: CDR1 TSWWSYY, CDR2 QGS. The CDR3 spans 18 residues. The CDR3 loop is CALGIERAHLGDTDKLIF. In DNA, the CDR3 is TGTGCTCTTGGGATAGAACGCGCCCATTTGGGGGATACCGATAAACTCATCTTT.

This clone was counted between two and nine times. The V gene is TRDV2, the J gene TRDJ3; TRDD3 matches at 9 bases. Looked up from germline, CDR1 is GEAIGNYY and CDR2 is EKD. Trimming took 2 bases from V and 2 from J; bases not matched to a gene: 0. The CDR3 is 16 amino acids. The CDR3, as DNA: TGTGCCTGTGACAGGGGGATACCCTGGGACACCCGACAGATGTTTTTC. It specifies CACDRGIPWDTRQMFF.

This chain joins TRDV3 and TRDJ1; D gene ambiguous. CDR1 is TVYSNPD and CDR2 is GDNSRS in the germline V gene (reference sequence). The V end was cut by 2 bases, the J end by 1 base, with 14 bases between. The CDR3 is 14 residues long. In DNA, the CDR3 is TGTGCCTTTTGCCTCCTCGGTCCCACCGATAAACTCATCTTT. Protein sequence: CAFCLLGPTDKLIF.

The V call is TRDV2, the J call TRDJ1; 8 bases map to TRDD3. The CDR3 is 15 amino acids. Germline V gene data show CDR1 as GEAIGNYY and CDR2 as EKD. Germline trimming cut 2 bases from V and 0 bases from J; bases unmatched to any gene: 4. CDR3 sequence: CACDRILGDTDKLIF. DNA for the CDR3: TGTGCCTGTGACAGAATACTGGGGGACACCGATAAACTCATCTTT.

The chain is built from TRDV2 and TRDJ1; tentative D call: TRDD3 (5 bases). V was shortened by 0 bases and J by 1 base, with 26 bases between the two germline ends. The CDR3 extends over 20 amino acids. The germline V gene encodes CDR1 GEAIGNYY and CDR2 EKD. CDR3 in amino acids: CACDTAYLGRTEEGTDKLIF. For the CDR3, the DNA is TGTGCCTGTGACACCGCGTACTTGGGGAGAACGGAGGAAGGCACCGATAAACTCATCTTT.

On this clone itself: Relative to the germline gene, one junction end is altered; a read error may explain this. The rearrangement links TRDV2 to TRDJ2; D uncertain. The CDR3 spans 14 residues. CDR1 is GEAIGNYY, CDR2 EKD, per germline. CDR3 nucleotides: TGTGCCTGTACTGTTGGAGCTTTGCCAGCCCAACTCTTCTTT. It codes for CACTVGALPAQLFF.

This clone was counted a few times. One base away lies a much larger clone, so this may be a sequencing read error. Within the sample, other DNA sequences also encode this same CDR3. The gene calls are TRDV2 and TRDJ2; perhaps TRDD3 as D (5 bases). The CDR3 has 14 residues. CDR1 is GEAIGNYY and CDR2 is EKD in the germline V gene. With 0 bases removed from V and 3 bases from J, the gap between germline ends came to 7 bases. The CDR3 region is CACDTWGMTAQLFF. CDR3 DNA sequence: TGTGCCTGTGACACCTGGGGAATGACAGCACAACTCTTCTTT.

The rearrangement joins TRDV2 to TRDJ1; D not certain. This CDR3 is 18 amino acids long. Trimming took off 1 base at V and 0 bases at J, with 20 bases between the two ends. Germline CDR1 reads GEAIGNYY; CDR2 reads EKD. CDR3 sequence (DNA): TGTGCCTGTGACACGTCGATGAAGTACTTGGTGAACACCGATAAACTCATCTTT. Its translation: CACDTSMKYLVNTDKLIF.

V usage is TRDV2 and J usage is TRDJ1; TRDD3 matches at 10 bases. The germline V gene has CDR1 GEAIGNYY and CDR2 EKD. This CDR3 spans 18 amino acids. The J segment lost 9 bases and the V segment lost 3 bases, leaving 21 bases of the junction unmatched. CDR3 sequence: CACDPYVGDTMYTDQLIF. The CDR3 DNA is TGTGCCTGTGACCCCTATGTGGGGGATACCATGTACACTGATCAACTCATCTTT.

This clone was counted only a few times. This rearrangement joins TRAV29/DV5 to TRDJ1, with 10 bases lining up with TRDD3. Germline-derived CDR1 and CDR2 are NSMFDY and ISSIKDK. V trimming: 3 bases; J trimming: 0 bases; junction bases outside the gene matches: 29. The CDR3 spans 23 residues. CDR3 bases: TGTGCAGCAACCACCGTGGGAGATCCTCTGGGGGATAGAGGGGGGATATACACCGATAAACTCATCTTT. It specifies CAATTVGDPLGDRGGIYTDKLIF.

About this clone itself: Other DNA sequences from this sample encode an identical CDR3 as well. The gene calls are TRAV29/DV5 and TRDJ1; 7 nucleotides align to TRDD3. This CDR3 has 25 residues. Germline V gene lookup returns CDR1 NSMFDY and CDR2 ISSIKDK. Unmatched junction bases numbered 35, after V lost 0 bases and J lost 0 bases. The CDR3 coding sequence is TGTGCAGCAAGCGGCCCCATTCCCTTTCTTGCTCAACTGGGGAGCCCCCCCCGGTACACCGATAAACTCATCTTT. This translates into CAASGPIPFLAQLGSPPRYTDKLIF. Drawing the rest from reference TRAV29/DV5 and TRDJ1, the complete variable domain is DQQVKQNSPSLSVQEGRISILNCDYTNSMFDYFLWYKKYPAEGPTFLISISSIKDKNEDGRFTVFLNKSAKHLSLHIVPSQPGDSAVYFCAASGPIPFLAQLGSPPRYTDKLIFGKGTRVTVEP.

This clone was seen a handful of times. The chain carries TRDV1 and TRDJ2; 8 bases fit TRDD3. CDR1 is TSWWSYY, CDR2 QGS, per germline. V lost 0 bases, J lost 0 bases, and 15 bases stayed unmatched. This CDR3 contains 21 residues. Written as DNA, the CDR3 is TGTGCTCTTGGGGAACTGCCCGGAACTGGGGGTCGTATTGCTTTGACAGCACAACTCTTCTTT. It translates to CALGELPGTGGRIALTAQLFF.

This chain links TRDV2 with TRDJ2, with 13 bases identical to TRDD3. Germline trimming cut 0 bases from V and 11 bases from J; bases unmatched to any gene: 8. The CDR3 has 16 amino acids. Germline V gives CDR1 GEAIGNYY, CDR2 EKD. CDR3 in DNA: TGTGCCTGTGACACCTTACTGGGGGATACGCCATCCCAACTCTTCTTT. Amino acids: CACDTLLGDTPSQLFF.